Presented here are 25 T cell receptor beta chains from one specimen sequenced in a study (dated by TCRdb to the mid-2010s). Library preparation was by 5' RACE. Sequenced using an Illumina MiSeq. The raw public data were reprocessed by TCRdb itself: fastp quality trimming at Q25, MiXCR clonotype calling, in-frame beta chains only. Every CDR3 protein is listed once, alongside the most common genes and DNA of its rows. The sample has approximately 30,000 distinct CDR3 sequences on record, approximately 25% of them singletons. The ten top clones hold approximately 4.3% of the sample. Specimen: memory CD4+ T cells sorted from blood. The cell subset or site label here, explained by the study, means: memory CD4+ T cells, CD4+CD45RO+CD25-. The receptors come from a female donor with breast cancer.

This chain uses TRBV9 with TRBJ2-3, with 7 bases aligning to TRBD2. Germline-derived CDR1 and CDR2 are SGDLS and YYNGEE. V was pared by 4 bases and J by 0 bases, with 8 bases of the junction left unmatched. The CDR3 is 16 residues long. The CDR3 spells CASSQDSGDSTDTQYF. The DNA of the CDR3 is TGTGCCAGCAGCCAAGACAGCGGGGATAGCACAGATACGCAGTATTTT.

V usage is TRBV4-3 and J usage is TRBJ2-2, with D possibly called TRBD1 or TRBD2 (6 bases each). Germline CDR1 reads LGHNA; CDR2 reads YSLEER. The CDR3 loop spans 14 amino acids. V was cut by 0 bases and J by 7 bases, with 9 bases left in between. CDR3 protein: CASSQDRGDGELFF. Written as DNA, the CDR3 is TGCGCCAGCAGCCAAGATAGGGGGGACGGGGAGCTGTTTTTT.

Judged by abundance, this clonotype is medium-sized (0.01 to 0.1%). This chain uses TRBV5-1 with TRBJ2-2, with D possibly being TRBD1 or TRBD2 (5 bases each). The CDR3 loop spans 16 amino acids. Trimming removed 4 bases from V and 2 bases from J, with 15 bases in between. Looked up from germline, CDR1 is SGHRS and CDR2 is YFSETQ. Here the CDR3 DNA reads TGCGCCAGCAGCCCGCCCGGGACGGGAAACACCGGGGAGCTGTTTTTT. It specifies CASSPPGTGNTGELFF.

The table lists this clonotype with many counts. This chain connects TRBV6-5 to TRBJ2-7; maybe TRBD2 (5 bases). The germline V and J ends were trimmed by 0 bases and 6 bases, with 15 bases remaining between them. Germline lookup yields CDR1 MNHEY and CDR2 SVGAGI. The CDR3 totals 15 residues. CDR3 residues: CASSYSSGVGFEQYF. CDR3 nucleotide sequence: TGTGCCAGCAGTTACTCGTCCGGGGTGGGGTTCGAGCAGTACTTC.

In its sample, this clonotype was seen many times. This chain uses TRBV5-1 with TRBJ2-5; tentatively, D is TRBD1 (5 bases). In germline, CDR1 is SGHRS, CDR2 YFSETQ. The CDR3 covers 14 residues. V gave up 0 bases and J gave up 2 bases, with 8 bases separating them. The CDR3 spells CASSLVQAQETQYF. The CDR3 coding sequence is TGCGCCAGCAGCTTGGTACAGGCACAAGAGACCCAGTACTTC.

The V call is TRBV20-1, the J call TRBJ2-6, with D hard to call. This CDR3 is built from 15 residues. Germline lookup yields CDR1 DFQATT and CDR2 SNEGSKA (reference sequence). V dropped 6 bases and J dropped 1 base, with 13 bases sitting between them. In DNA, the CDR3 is TGCAGTGCCCCACGAGACGGATCTGGGGCCAACGTCCTGACTTTC. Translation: CSAPRDGSGANVLTF.

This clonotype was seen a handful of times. CDR3 in DNA: TGTGCCAGCAGCGTCCGACTAGCGGGAGTTAATGAGCAGTTCTTC. Its translation: CASSVRLAGVNEQFF. The J gene is TRBJ2-1, the V gene TRBV9, with 12 bases identical to TRBD2. Unmatched junction bases numbered 4, after V lost 2 bases and J lost 7 bases. The CDR3 runs 15 residues. Germline CDR1 and CDR2: SGDLS and YYNGEE.

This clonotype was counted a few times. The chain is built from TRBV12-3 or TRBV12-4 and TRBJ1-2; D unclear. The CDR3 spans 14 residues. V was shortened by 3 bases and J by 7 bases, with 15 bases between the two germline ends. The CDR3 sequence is CASSFGRPVSGYTF. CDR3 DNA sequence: TGTGCCAGCAGTTTTGGCAGGCCTGTAAGTGGCTACACCTTC.

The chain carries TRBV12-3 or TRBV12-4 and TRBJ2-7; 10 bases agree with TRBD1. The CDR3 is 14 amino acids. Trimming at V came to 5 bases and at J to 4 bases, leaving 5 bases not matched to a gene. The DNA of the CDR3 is TGTGCCAGCAGTCTGGACAGGGGGTTATACGAGCAGTACTTC. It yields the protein CASSLDRGLYEQYF.

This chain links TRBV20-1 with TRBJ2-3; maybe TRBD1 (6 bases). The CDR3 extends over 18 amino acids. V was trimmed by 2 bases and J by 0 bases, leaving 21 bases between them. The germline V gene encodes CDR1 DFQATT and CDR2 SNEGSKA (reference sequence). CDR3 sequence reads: CSARSIMPGTISTDTQYF. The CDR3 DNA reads TGCAGTGCTAGATCTATCATGCCGGGGACAATAAGCACAGATACGCAGTATTTT.

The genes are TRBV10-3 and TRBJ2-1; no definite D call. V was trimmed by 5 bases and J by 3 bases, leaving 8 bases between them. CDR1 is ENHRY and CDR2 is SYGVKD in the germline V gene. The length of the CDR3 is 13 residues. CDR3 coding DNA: TGTGCCATCAGTAAAGGACGCTACAATGAGCAGTTCTTC. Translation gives CAISKGRYNEQFF.

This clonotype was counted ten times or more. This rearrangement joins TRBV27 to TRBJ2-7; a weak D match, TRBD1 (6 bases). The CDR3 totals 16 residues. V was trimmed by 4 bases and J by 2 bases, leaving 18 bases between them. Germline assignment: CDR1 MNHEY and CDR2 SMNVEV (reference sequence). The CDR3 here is CASSSYRVLHTYEQYF. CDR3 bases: TGTGCCAGCAGTTCCTACAGGGTACTACATACCTACGAGCAGTACTTC.

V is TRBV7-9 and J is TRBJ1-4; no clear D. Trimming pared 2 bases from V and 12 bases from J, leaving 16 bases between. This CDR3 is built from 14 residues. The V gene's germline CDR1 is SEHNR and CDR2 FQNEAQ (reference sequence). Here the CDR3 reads CASSLTGMAPELFF. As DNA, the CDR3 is TGTGCCAGCAGCTTAACGGGGATGGCGCCTGAACTGTTTTTT. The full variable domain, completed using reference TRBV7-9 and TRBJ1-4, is DTGVSQNPRHKITKRGQNVTFRCDPISEHNRLYWYRQTLGQGPEFLTYFQNEAQLEKSRLLSDRFSAERPKGSFSTLEIQRTEQGDSAMYLCASSLTGMAPELFFGSGTQLSVL.

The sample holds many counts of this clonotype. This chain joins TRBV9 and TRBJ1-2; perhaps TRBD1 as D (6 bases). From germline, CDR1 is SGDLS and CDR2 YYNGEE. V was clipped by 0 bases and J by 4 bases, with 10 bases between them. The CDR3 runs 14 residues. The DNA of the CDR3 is TGTGCCAGCAGCGTAGAGGACAGATTCTATGGCTACACCTTC. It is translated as CASSVEDRFYGYTF.

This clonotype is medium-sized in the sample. Here the CDR3 reads CASSRSEAFGQPQHF. As DNA, the CDR3 is TGCGCCAGCAGCCGTTCGGAGGCCTTCGGACAGCCCCAGCATTTT. The chain joins TRBV5-1 to TRBJ1-5, with no clear D. Between the trimmed V and J ends, which lost 4 bases and 7 bases, there was a span of 18 bases. The CDR3 runs to 15 residues. Germline lookup yields CDR1 SGHRS and CDR2 YFSETQ.

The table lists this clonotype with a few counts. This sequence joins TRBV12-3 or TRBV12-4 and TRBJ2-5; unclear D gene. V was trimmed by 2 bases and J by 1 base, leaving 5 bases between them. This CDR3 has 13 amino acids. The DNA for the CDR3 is TGTGCCAGCAGTTTAAGAGGCCAAGAGACCCAGTACTTC. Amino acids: CASSLRGQETQYF.

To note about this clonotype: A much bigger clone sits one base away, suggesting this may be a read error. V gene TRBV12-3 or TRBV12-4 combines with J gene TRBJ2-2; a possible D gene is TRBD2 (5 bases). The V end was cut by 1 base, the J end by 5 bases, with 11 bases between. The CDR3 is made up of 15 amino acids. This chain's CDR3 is CASSLDQRGTGELFF. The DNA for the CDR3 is TGTGCCAGCAGTTTAGACCAGAGAGGGACCGGGGAGCTGTTTTTT.

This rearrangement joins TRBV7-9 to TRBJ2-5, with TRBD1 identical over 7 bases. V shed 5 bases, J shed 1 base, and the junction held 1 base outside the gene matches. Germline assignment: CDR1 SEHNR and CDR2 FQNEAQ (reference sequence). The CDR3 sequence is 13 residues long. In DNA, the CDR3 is TGTGCCAGCAGCCCAGGGGGCCAAGAGACCCAGTACTTC. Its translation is CASSPGGQETQYF.

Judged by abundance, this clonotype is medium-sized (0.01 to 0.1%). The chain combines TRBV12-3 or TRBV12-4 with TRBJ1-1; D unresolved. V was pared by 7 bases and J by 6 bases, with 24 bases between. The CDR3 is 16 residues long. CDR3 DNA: TGTGCCAGCACCTTAAGTTTTGTGGGGTATGACGCTGAAGCTTTCTTT. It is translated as CASTLSFVGYDAEAFF.

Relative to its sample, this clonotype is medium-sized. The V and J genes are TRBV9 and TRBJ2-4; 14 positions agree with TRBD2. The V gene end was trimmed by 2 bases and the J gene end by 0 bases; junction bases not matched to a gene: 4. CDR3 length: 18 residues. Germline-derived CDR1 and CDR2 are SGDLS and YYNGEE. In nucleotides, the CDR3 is TGTGCCAGCAGCGTTGGACTAGCGGGAGGACCAGCCAAAAACATTCAGTACTTC. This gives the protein CASSVGLAGGPAKNIQYF.

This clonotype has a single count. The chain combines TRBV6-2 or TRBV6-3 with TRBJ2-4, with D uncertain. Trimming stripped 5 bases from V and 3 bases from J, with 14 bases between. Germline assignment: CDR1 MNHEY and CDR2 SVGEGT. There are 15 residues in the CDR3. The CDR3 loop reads CASSPWGNGKNIQYF. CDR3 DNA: TGTGCCAGCAGTCCCTGGGGTAACGGCAAAAACATTCAGTACTTC.

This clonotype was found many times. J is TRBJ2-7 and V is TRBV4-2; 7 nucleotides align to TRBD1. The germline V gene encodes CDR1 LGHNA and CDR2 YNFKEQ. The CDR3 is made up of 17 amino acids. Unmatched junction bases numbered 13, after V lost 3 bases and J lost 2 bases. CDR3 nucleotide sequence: TGTGCCAGCAGCCAGTTTTTTCAGGGGCAGGGGGCCTACGAGCAGTACTTC. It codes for CASSQFFQGQGAYEQYF.

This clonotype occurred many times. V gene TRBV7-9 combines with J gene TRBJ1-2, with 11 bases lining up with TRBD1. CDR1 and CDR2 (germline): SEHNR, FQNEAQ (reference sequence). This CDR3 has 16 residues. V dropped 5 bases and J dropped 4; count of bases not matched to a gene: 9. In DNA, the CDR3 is TGTGCCAGCAGCAGGAGGACAGGGGGCGCGGTCTATGGCTACACCTTC. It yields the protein CASSRRTGGAVYGYTF.

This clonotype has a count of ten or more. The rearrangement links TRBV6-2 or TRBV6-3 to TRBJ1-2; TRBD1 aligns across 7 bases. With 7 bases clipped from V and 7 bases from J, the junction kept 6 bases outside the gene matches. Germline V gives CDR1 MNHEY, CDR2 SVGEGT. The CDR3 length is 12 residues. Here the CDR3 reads CASTRDRVGYTF. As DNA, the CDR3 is TGTGCCAGCACGCGCGACAGGGTTGGCTACACCTTC.

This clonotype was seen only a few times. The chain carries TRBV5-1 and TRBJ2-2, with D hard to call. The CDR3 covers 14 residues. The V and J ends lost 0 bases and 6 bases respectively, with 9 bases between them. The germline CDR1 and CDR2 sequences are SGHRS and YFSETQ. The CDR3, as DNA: TGCGCCAGCAGCTTGGATGCCGGTGCCGGGGAGCTGTTTTTT. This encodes CASSLDAGAGELFF.